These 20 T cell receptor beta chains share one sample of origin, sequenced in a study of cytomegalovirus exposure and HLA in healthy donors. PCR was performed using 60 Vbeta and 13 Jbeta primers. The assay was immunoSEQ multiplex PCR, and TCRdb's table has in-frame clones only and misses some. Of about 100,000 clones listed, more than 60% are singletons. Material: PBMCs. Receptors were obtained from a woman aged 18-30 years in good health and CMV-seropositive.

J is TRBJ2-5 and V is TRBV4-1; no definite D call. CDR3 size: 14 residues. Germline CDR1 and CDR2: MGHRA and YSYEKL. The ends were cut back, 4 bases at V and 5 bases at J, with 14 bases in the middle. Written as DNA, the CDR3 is TGCGCCAGCAGCCGACTGATTGGGTGGGAGACCCAGTACTTC. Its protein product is CASSRLIGWETQYF.

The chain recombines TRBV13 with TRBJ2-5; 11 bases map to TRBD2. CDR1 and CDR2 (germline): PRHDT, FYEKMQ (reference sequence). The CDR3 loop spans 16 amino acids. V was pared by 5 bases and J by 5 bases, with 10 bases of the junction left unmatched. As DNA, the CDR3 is TGTGCCAGCAGCCCCCGGGGTAGCGGGAGGGGTGAGACCCAGTACTTC. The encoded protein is CASSPRGSGRGETQYF.

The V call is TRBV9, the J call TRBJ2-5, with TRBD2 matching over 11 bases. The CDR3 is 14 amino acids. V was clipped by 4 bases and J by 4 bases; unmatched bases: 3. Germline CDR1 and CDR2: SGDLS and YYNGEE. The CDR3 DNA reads TGTGCCAGCAGCCTAGCGGGAGGCGGAGAGACCCAGTACTTC. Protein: CASSLAGGGETQYF.

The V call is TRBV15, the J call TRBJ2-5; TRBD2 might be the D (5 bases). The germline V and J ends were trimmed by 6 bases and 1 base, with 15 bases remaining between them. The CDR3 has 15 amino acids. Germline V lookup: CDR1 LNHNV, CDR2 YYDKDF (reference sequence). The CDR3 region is CATSSGGWPQETQYF. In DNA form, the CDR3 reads TGTGCCACCAGTTCCGGCGGGTGGCCCCAAGAGACCCAGTACTTC.

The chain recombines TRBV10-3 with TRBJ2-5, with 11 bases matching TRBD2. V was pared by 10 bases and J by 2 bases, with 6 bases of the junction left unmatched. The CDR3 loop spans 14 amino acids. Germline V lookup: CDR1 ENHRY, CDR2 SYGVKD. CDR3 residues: CATSGLAVQETQYF. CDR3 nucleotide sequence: TGTGCCACCTCGGGACTAGCGGTTCAAGAGACCCAGTACTTC.

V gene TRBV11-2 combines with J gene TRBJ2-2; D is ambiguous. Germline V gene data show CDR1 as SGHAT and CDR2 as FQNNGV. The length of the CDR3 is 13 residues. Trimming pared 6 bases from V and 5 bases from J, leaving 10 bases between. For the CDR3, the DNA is TGTGCCAGCAGGGGCTGGGTAACCGGGGAGCTGTTTTTT. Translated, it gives CASRGWVTGELFF. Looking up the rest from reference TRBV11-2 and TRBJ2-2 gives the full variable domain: EAGVAQSPRYKIIEKRQSVAFWCNPISGHATLYWYQQILGQGPKLLIQFQNNGVVDDSQLPKDRFSAERLKGVDSTLKIQPAKLEDSAVYLCASRGWVTGELFFGEGSRLTVL.

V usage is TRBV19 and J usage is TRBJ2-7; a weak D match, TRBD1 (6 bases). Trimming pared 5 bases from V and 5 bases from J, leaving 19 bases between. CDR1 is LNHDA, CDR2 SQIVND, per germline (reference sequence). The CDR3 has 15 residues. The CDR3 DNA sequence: TGTGCCAGTAGTTTCCCGGGACACCGGAGGAACGAGCAGTACTTC. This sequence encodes CASSFPGHRRNEQYF.

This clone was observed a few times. The DNA of the CDR3 is TGTGCCAGCAGTCCCGAAGTGGGGCAGCCGAGTCAGCCCCAGCATTTT. Amino acid sequence: CASSPEVGQPSQPQHF. J is TRBJ1-5 and V is TRBV28, with D possibly being TRBD1 (5 bases). The CDR3 length is 16 residues. V lost 5 bases and J 6 bases, leaving 20 bases between the germline ends. Germline-derived CDR1 and CDR2 are MDHEN and SYDVKM.

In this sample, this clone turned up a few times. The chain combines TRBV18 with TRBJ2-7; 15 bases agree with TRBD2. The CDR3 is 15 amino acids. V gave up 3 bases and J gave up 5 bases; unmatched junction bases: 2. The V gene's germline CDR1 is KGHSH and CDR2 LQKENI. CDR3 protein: CASSPGLAGGDEQYF. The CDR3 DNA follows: TGTGCCAGCTCACCCGGACTAGCGGGAGGGGACGAGCAGTACTTC.

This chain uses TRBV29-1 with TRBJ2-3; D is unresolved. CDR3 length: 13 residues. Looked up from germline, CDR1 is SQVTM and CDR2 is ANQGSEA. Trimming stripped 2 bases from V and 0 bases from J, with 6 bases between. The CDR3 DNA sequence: TGCAGCGTTGAACTAGGTAGCACAGATACGCAGTATTTT. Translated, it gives CSVELGSTDTQYF.

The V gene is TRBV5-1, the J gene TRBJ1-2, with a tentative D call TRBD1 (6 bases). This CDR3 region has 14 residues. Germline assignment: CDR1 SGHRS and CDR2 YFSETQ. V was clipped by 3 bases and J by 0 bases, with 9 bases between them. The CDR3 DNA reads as TGCGCCAGCAGCTCCGGGACATCTAACTATGGCTACACCTTC. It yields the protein CASSSGTSNYGYTF.

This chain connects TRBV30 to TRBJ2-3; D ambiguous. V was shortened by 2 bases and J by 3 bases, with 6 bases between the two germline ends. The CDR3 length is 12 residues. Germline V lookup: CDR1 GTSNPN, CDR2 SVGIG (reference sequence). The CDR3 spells CAWSPMTDTQYF. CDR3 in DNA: TGTGCCTGGAGTCCTATGACAGATACGCAGTATTTT.

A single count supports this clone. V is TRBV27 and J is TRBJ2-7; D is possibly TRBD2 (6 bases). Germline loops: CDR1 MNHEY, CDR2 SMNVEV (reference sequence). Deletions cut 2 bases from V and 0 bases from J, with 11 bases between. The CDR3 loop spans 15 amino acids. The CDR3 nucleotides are TGTGCCAGCAGTTTAACCGCCGGGAGCTCCTACGAGCAGTACTTC. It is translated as CASSLTAGSSYEQYF.

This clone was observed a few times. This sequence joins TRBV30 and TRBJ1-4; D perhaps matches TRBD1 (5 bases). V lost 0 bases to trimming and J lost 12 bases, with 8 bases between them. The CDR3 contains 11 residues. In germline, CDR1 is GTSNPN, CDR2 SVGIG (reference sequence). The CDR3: CAWSVWGELFF. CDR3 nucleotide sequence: TGTGCCTGGAGTGTCTGGGGGGAACTGTTTTTT.

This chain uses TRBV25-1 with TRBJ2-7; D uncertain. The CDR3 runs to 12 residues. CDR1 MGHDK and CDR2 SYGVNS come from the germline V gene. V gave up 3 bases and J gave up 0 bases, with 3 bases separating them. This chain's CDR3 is CASSDVSYEQYF. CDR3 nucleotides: TGTGCCAGCAGTGACGTCTCCTACGAGCAGTACTTC.

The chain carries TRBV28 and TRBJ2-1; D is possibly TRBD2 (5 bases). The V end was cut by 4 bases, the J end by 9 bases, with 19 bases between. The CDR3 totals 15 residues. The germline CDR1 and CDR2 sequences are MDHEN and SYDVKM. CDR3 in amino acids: CASSYPSLRTGEQFF. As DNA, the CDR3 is TGTGCCAGCAGTTACCCCTCCCTGCGGACTGGTGAGCAGTTCTTC.

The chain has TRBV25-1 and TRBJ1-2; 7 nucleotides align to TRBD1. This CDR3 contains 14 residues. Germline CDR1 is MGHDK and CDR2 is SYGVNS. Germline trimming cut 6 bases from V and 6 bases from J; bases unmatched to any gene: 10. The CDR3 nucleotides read TGTGCCAGCAGCGCGGGACAGCGATGGAATGGCTACACCTTC. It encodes CASSAGQRWNGYTF.

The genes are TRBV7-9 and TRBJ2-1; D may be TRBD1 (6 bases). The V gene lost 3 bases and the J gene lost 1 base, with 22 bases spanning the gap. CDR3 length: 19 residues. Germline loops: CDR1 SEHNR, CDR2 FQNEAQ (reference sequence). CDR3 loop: CASSLGFGEDRGSYNEQFF. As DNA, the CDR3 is TGTGCCAGCAGCTTGGGCTTTGGGGAAGATAGGGGGTCCTACAATGAGCAGTTCTTC.

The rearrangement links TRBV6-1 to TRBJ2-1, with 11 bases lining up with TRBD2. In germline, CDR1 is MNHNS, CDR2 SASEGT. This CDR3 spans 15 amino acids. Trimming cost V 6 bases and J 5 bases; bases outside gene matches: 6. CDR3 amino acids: CASRSTSGGNNEQFF. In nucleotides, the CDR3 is TGTGCCAGCAGATCTACTAGCGGGGGAAACAATGAGCAGTTCTTC.

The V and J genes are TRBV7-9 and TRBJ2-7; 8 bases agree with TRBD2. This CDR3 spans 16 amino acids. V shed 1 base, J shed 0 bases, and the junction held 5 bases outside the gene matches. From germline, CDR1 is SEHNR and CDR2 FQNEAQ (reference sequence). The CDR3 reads CASSLGLAGSSYEQYF. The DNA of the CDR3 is TGTGCCAGCAGCTTAGGGCTAGCGGGTAGCTCCTACGAGCAGTACTTC. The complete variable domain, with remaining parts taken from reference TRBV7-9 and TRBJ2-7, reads DTGVSQNPRHKITKRGQNVTFRCDPISEHNRLYWYRQTLGQGPEFLTYFQNEAQLEKSRLLSDRFSAERPKGSFSTLEIQRTEQGDSAMYLCASSLGLAGSSYEQYFGPGTRLTVT.